These 8 T cell receptor beta chains came from one sample sequenced in a study of control samples from healthy donors and cancer patients. Only in-frame clones appear in the TCRdb table, and some are missing; sequencing was by immunoSEQ multiplex PCR. The profile covers 150,000 or so clones, with more than 85% appearing a single time and roughly 0.7% taken by the ten largest. The sample was blood. The receptor source for this set is a woman in her twenties or thirties in good health.

The chain couples TRBV6-6 to TRBJ1-1; D is unresolved. Trimming shortened V by 6 bases and J by 3 bases, and 14 bases separated the two germline ends. Germline V lookup: CDR1 MNHNY, CDR2 SVGAGI (reference sequence). There are 14 residues in the CDR3. The CDR3 DNA reads as TGTGCCAGCAGCTCCCCGGGGAGGGACACTGAAGCTTTCTTT. The encoded protein is CASSSPGRDTEAFF.

The rearrangement joins TRBV11-2 to TRBJ2-1, with a tentative D call TRBD2 (6 bases). Trimming shortened V by 1 base and J by 1 base, and 17 bases separated the two germline ends. CDR1 is SGHAT and CDR2 is FQNNGV in the germline V gene. CDR3 length equals 18 residues. The CDR3 DNA is TGTGCCAGCAGCTTAGGGATGGGTCTAGCGTCATCCTACAATGAGCAGTTCTTC. Its translation: CASSLGMGLASSYNEQFF. Variable domain in full (rest from reference TRBV11-2 and TRBJ2-1): EAGVAQSPRYKIIEKRQSVAFWCNPISGHATLYWYQQILGQGPKLLIQFQNNGVVDDSQLPKDRFSAERLKGVDSTLKIQPAKLEDSAVYLCASSLGMGLASSYNEQFFGPGTRLTVL.

Concerning this clone itself: The sample has other DNA sequences that encode this CDR3 too. V is TRBV2 and J is TRBJ2-6; D is unresolved. The CDR3 runs 16 residues. The V and J ends lost 2 bases and 3 bases respectively, with 11 bases between them. The germline V gene encodes CDR1 SNHLY and CDR2 FYNNEI. CDR3 sequence (DNA): TGTGCCAGCAGTGAATCTGGGGTGGGTGGGGCCAACGTCCTGACTTTC. Its protein product is CASSESGVGGANVLTF.

The gene calls are TRBV19 and TRBJ1-2; TRBD1 might be the D (5 bases). Germline V CDR1 and CDR2: LNHDA, SQIVND (reference sequence). V dropped 9 bases and J dropped 8 bases, with 22 bases sitting between them. The CDR3 runs to 14 residues. The CDR3 DNA sequence: TGTGCCAGAACCTTCGGGACGGCTAAGAGCGGCTACACCTTC. This codes for CARTFGTAKSGYTF.

V is TRBV29-1 and J is TRBJ2-2, with 7 bases aligning to TRBD2. The CDR3 contains 13 residues. The trim removed 4 bases at V and 5 bases at J, leaving 4 bases unmatched. Per germline, CDR1 SQVTM and CDR2 ANQGSEA. The DNA for the CDR3 is TGCAGCGTTGGCAGGGAGGGAACCGGGGAGCTGTTTTTT. Translating it yields CSVGREGTGELFF.

CDR3 DNA: TGTGCCAGCAGTTTAGGGTACAGCGATGGCTACACCTTC. Translation: CASSLGYSDGYTF. The rearrangement uses TRBV12-3 or TRBV12-4 and TRBJ1-2; D not resolved. The length of the CDR3 is 13 residues. Trimming left V 1 base short and J 6 bases short, with 9 bases between.

The chain recombines TRBV27 with TRBJ2-2; D is unresolved. V lost 1 base and J lost 8, with 8 bases in between. The CDR3 sequence is 13 residues long. CDR1 is MNHEY and CDR2 is SMNVEV in the germline V gene (reference sequence). CDR3 residues: CASSLWSSGELFF. CDR3 DNA: TGTGCCAGCAGTTTATGGAGTTCTGGGGAGCTGTTTTTT.

To note about this clone: This CDR3 is missing its conserved last phenylalanine or tryptophan, likely due to a read error. This chain connects TRBV7-8 to TRBJ2-4, with unresolved D. CDR3 length: 14 residues. Germline lookup yields CDR1 SGHVS and CDR2 FQNEAQ. V lost 1 base and J 4 bases, leaving 8 bases between the germline ends. The CDR3 nucleotides read TGTGCCAGCAGCTTAGATTCTGGGAAAAACATTCAGTACCTC. Encoded protein: CASSLDSGKNIQYL.